This T cell receptor (beta chain) was documented in a study of cytomegalovirus exposure and HLA in healthy donors listed by TCRdb under 2017. Describing the broader study: An earlier analysis of some 600 of the donors reported approximately 300 Gb of sequence data and some 110 million unique TCR beta sequences obtained from some 170 million T cells. A later analysis re-examined previously published TCR beta repertoires from several hundred donors and added high-resolution HLA genotyping to investigate patterns of TCR occurrence. Of the approximately 400 genotyped donors, approximately 80% fell in the genetic ancestry cluster associated with self-reported Caucasian donors. Both class I and class II loci were covered by HLA typing, at four-digit resolution. All discovery cohort repertoires had been generated on a single sequencing platform. In the later analysis, no new phenotypic data were used to find candidate immune exposures; instead, reliance was placed on TCR beta sequences and their occurrence across donors. Besides the first cohort of under 700 subjects, a separate validation cohort made up of roughly 130 different subjects was used. An earlier analysis of 587 of the donors used high-throughput TCR beta sequencing to judge whether each TCR beta V gene segment behaved as functional or pseudogenic. Because of strong linkage in the cohort, four to six DR-DQ haplotypes were treated as single units for association and clustering. Alongside the repertoire data, information on donor age, sex, ethnicity and CMV serostatus was compiled. A later genetic analysis used genome-wide SNP genotypes for about three fifths of the 666 donors, treating that subset as a discovery cohort. To predict cytomegalovirus infection status, the study combined high-throughput TCR immunosequencing, statistical association of individual TCRs with disease status, and machine learning. The study aimed to test whether cataloging public T cell receptors could reveal signatures of past pathogen exposure. The number of typed donors differed by locus: about 620-640 for A, B, C, DRB1 and DQB1; 500 to 550 for DQA1; roughly 600 for DPA1; and approximately 450 for DPB1. The study profiled the T cell repertoires of 500 to 800 subjects by immunosequencing and related them to cytomegalovirus serostatus. Approximately 300 gigabases of sequencing data and tens of millions of unique TCR sequences were included in an early release covering 550 to 650 HLA-typed donors. Among roughly 400 genotyped donors of the cohort, an average of about 240,000 unique TCR beta nucleotide sequences were sequenced per donor, about a sixth of them non-productive.

Library creation used the immunoSEQ multiplex PCR assay. The multiplex PCR relied on a mix of 60 forward primers for TCR Vbeta segments and 13 reverse primers for TCR Jbeta segments. A multiplex PCR assay on genomic DNA amplified the CDR3 region of rearranged TCR beta genes. On the Illumina HiSeq System, the amplified TCR beta libraries were sequenced as 87-base-pair reads. In the original analysis: A later analysis counted approximately 84 million unique TCR beta chains across the 640 or so repertoires, and approximately 11 million of these chains were shared by at least two donors. A nearest-neighbor algorithm error-corrected the raw reads and collapsed the reads into unique sequences, merging closely related sequences to remove PCR and sequencing errors. Alignment of CDR3 sequences to IMGT reference sequences was used to assign V, D and J gene segments. For a sequence to be retained, a match of at least six nucleotides to both a V gene segment and a J gene segment was required. A rearrangement was called productive if the CDR3 had no stop codons and remained in frame with V and J, and every other rearrangement was called non-productive. Following IMGT convention, CDR3 was defined as the stretch from the second conserved V-encoded cysteine up to the conserved J-encoded phenylalanine. The earlier analysis of about 560 of the donors excluded any sequence lacking an unambiguous match to a single V gene segment. In an earlier analysis of 450 to 750 of the donors, a V segment was called functional when productive rearrangements were above 56.7%, and segregating when the standard deviation between donors exceeded 5%. To diagnose cytomegalovirus status from the catalog of TCR beta chain sequences, a statistical classification framework was built. In a later analysis, V and J genes were assigned by comparing TCR nucleotide sequences against IMGT/GENE-DB human TR gene sequences. In a later analysis, CDR3 sequences and most-parsimonious VDJ recombination scenarios were assigned using the TCRdist pipeline. In a later analysis, every TCR beta chain was defined by the combination of its CDR3 amino acid sequence and its V-gene family, and reads without a unique V-gene family were dropped. To address suspected cross-contamination and a sequencing artifact, a later analysis removed roughly 580 highly shared, low-generation-probability nucleotide sequences. For each public chain, a later analysis derived a clonal expansion index from normalized ranks of inferred template counts within each repertoire. In a later analysis, generation probabilities were computed with a VDJ recombination model fitted to out-of-frame rearrangements, and the resulting probabilities were checked against IGoR. Hypergeometric tests were used in a later analysis to score TCR-TCR, TCR-HLA and TCR-CMV co-occurrence, with a repertoire-size bias correction applied to the TCR pairs. False discovery rates were estimated in a later analysis by permuting HLA or CMV assignments 20 times. In a later analysis, co-occurring TCRs were grouped using DBSCAN, and TCRdist sequence similarity was added for clustering within HLA-allele-positive subsets. Repertoires with fewer than 30,000 or more than 120,000 public chains were left out of co-occurrence clustering, as were about five repertoires with anomalous nucleotide sharing. TCRdb took over this immuneACCESS table, retaining in-frame rearrangements with V and J assigned. Such tables are incomplete; in checked studies, under half of the missing clones stem from an unresolved V gene, and the remainder is unexplained. That table supplies the V and J calls and clone size; D and trimming were determined from the DNA. Present in this sample are more than 110,000 clones, 60% to 85% of which were seen just once. The biggest ten clones account for 7% of the sample.

There are a few counts of this clone. There is no known antigen for this receptor. There are no base qualities to consult, and no much larger clone falls within one base. The cohort consisted of some 670 healthy bone marrow donors. All cohort members were sampled while nominally healthy, although unrecorded immune exposures were likely present. The donor tested CMV seronegative, placing the donor among the 350 or so seronegative members of the cohort. Each donor provided a peripheral blood sample, and peripheral blood mononuclear cells were used for TCR beta sequencing. Genomic DNA extraction from the blood cell samples was performed with the Qiagen DNeasy Blood Extraction Kit. General findings and caveats noted by the study authors: A further reported finding was that TCR beta sequences accurately predicted the HLA-A and HLA-B alleles for most subjects in the first cohort. Broadly in line with IMGT annotations, most TCR beta V segments showed up in productive rearrangements about 87% or about 30% of the time in an earlier analysis of some 590 of the donors. A later analysis found that HLA-associated TCR beta chains were more clonally expanded and had lower generation probabilities than equally common non-associated chains. It was suggested by the authors that the approach could potentially be generalized to other disease states and immunological phenotypes. In a later analysis, 16,951 TCR beta sequences were associated with specific HLA alleles at a false discovery rate of 0.05. A later genetic analysis reported fewer N-insertions in productive TCRs among donors in an Asian-associated ancestry cluster than the roughly 700-donor mean. This cohort had only TCR beta chains sequenced, and the lack of alpha or paired-chain data limited which features could be detected. Because HLA typing was missing for some donors at each locus, association tests included only the typed subset. A later genetic analysis associated a missense DCLRE1C variant with V-gene and J-gene trimming of TCR beta chains, and an independent cohort replicated the association. In the study, about 150 TCR beta chains were listed as associated with cytomegalovirus. A later analysis reported that several top co-occurrence clusters appeared linked to parvovirus B19, influenza, CMV and Epstein-Barr virus. Linkage disequilibrium might explain the correlated functional status among segregating V segments, but an unknown experimental factor could not be ruled out. In both the original and validation cohorts, the classifier was reported to diagnose cytomegalovirus status with high specificity and sensitivity. When HLA alleles, especially DR and DQ, strongly co-occurred, attributing TCR associations to individual alleles was difficult. The earlier analysis of some 560 of the donors excluded some 16 rarely observed V segments, including chromosome 9 orphons, because counts were too low. In a later analysis, the rate of TCR association differed among HLA loci, with DRB1 alleles having the most associated TCRs and HLA-C alleles having the fewest. Roughly uniform sequencing depth across donors was assumed in presence/absence analyses, although this assumption may not hold. In vitro tests confirmed that a few of the cytomegalovirus-associated TCR beta chains recognize cytomegalovirus antigens. Some IMGT-functional V segments, including TRBV6-2 and TRBV6-3, could not be told apart with the 87-base-pair reads, so those segments were excluded. A cluster of highly shared sequence variants was judged likely to represent a technical artifact of the sequencing pipeline. For the cohort, immune exposure information was limited to CMV serostatus. In a later analysis, most CMV-associated TCR beta chains were found to appear HLA-restricted, with HLA associations seemingly driven largely by CMV exposure. Across donors, most TCR sequences were observed very rarely, whereas some public TCRs were present in many individuals.

V drops 3 bases and J drops 4 bases, leaving 10 bases in between. CDR1 and CDR2, per the germline V gene, are MNHNS and SASEGT. The CDR3 contains 14 residues, cysteine and phenylalanine counted. The entry retains the CDR3 DNA only, 42 bases that are in frame from base 1. Material: PBMCs. The sequence came from a man aged 25 to 40 in good health and CMV-seronegative. This chain joins TRBV6-1 to TRBJ2-1, with a weak D call of TRBD2 (6 bases match). The DNA is TGTGCCAGCAGTGAGACTAGAGGGTACAATGAGCAGTTCTTC. Translated, this gives CASSETRGYNEQFF.